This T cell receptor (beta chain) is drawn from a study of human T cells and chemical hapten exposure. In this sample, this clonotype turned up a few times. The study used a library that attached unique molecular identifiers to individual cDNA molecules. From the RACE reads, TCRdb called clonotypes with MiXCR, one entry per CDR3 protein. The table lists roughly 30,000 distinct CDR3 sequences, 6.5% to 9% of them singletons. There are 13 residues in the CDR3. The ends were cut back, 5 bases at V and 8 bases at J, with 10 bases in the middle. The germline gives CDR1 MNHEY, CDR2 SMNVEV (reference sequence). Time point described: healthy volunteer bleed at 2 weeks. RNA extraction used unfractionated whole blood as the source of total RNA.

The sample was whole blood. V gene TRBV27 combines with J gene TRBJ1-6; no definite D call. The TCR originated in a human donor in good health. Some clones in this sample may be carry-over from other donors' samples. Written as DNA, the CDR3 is TGTGCCAGCAGTCAAAGGGCTTATTCACCCCTCCACTTT. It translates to CASSQRAYSPLHF.